The source of this T cell receptor (beta chain) is a study of blood T cells in healthy people across ages. A sample-barcoded 5' primer and a J-beta primer mix were used in a second PCR of about 6 to 11 cycles. TCRdb re-derived calls from the 5' RACE reads in MiXCR, one entry per CDR3 protein. The sample has around 990,000 distinct CDR3 sequences; roughly two fifths are singletons. The ends were cut back, 4 bases at V and 6 bases at J, with 16 bases in the middle. The CDR3 runs 14 residues. Germline CDR1 reads SGHRS; CDR2 reads YFSETQ. The rearrangement links TRBV5-1 to TRBJ1-1, with D tentatively TRBD1 (6 bases). This clonotype was sampled from a man aged 18-30 years in good health. The sequenced sample was blood. CDR3 protein: CASSVGGQKAEAFF. The CDR3 DNA reads TGCGCCAGCAGCGTGGGGGGACAAAAGGCTGAAGCTTTCTTT.